Listed here is a single T cell receptor beta chain. These data originate in a study of blood T cell repertoires in COVID-19. Study overall: Collection of acute and convalescent COVID-19 samples took place in the United States, Italy and Spain. Sources were T cells, B-cell-depleted T cells, or PBMCs; the material itself was cDNA or gDNA.

Original methodology: Amplifying reference gene primers gave estimates of nucleated cell counts. Some clones are missing from TCRdb's copy, which holds only in-frame ones; the method was immunoSEQ multiplex PCR. Clonal size and the V and J genes are those of that table, whereas D and trimming came from the DNA. The sample lists about 170,000 clones, 90% to 95% occurring once. Trimming took 7 bases from V and 2 from J, leaving 21 bases between them. The V gene's germline CDR1 is MDHEN and CDR2 SYDVKM. This CDR3 spans 17 amino acids. The chain employs TRBV28 and TRBJ1-5; no reliable D call. This receptor was identified in a woman in her forties or fifties with acute or convalescent COVID-19. Sequences were obtained from peripheral blood. The CDR3 DNA reads TGTGCCAGCACCCCCCCGGCCATCAGGTTCGGCAATCAGCCCCAGCATTTT. Translating it yields CASTPPAIRFGNQPQHF. Full variable domain (remainder filled in from reference TRBV28 and TRBJ1-5): DVKVTQSSRYLVKRTGEKVFLECVQDMDHENMFWYRQDPGLGLRLIYFSYDVKMKEKGDIPEGYSVSREKKERFSLILESASTNQTSMYLCASTPPAIRFGNQPQHFGDGTRLSIL.